This TCR beta chain was obtained from a study of T-cell memory formation after mild COVID-19. TCRdb used MiXCR to reprocess the 5' RACE reads, holding one entry per CDR3 protein. The sample lists around 220,000 distinct CDR3 sequences, 16% seen once, with around 3.8% in the top ten. The CDR3 sequence is 15 residues long. The V gene lost 0 bases and the J gene lost 10 bases, with 19 bases spanning the gap. Germline V gene sequence: CDR1 SGHRS, CDR2 YFSETQ. The clonotype was recovered from a young man who had mild COVID-19 (a few samples of this study predate the infection). Cell type and time point are not known. V is TRBV5-1 and J is TRBJ1-1; possible D gene TRBD1, 5 bases. Sample: PBMCs or a T cell subset sorted from them (not recorded which). The CDR3 DNA follows: TGCGCCAGCAGCTTGGAGAGGTTTGGGGGTGTCGGAGCTTTCTTT. This gives the protein CASSLERFGGVGAFF. The full variable domain, with the rest looked up from reference TRBV5-1 and TRBJ1-1, is KAGVTQTPRYLIKTRGQQVTLSCSPISGHRSVSWYQQTPGQGLQFLFEYFSETQRNKGNFPGRFSGRQFSNSRSEMNVSTLELGDSALYLCASSLERFGGVGAFFGQGTRLTVV.